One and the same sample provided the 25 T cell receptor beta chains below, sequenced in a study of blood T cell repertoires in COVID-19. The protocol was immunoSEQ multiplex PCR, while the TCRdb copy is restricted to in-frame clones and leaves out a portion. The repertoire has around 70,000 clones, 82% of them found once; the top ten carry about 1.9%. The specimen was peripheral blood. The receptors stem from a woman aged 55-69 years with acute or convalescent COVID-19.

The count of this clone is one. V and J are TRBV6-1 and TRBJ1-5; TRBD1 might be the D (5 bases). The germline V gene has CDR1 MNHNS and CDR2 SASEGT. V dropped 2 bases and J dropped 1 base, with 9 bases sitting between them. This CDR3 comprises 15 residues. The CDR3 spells CASSELGGSNQPQHF. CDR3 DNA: TGTGCCAGCAGTGAATTGGGGGGGAGCAATCAGCCCCAGCATTTT.

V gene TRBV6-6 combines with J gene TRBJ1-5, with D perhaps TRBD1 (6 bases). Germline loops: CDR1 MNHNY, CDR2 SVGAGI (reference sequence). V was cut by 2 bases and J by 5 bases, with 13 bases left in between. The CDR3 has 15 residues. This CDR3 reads CASSYGGESYQPQHF. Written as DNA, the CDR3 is TGTGCCAGCAGTTACGGGGGCGAGAGTTATCAGCCCCAGCATTTT.

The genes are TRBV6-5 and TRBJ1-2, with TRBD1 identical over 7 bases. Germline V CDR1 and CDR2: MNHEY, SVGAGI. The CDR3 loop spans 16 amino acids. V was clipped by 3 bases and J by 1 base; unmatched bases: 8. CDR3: CASSYTFGTDNYGYTF. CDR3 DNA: TGTGCCAGCAGTTATACGTTCGGGACAGATAACTATGGCTACACCTTC.

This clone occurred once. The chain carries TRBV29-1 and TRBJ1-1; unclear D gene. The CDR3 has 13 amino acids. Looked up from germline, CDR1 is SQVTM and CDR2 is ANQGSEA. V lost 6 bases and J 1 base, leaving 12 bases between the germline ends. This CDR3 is CSVGEGQNTEAFF. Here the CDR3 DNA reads TGCAGCGTCGGGGAGGGCCAGAACACTGAAGCTTTCTTT.

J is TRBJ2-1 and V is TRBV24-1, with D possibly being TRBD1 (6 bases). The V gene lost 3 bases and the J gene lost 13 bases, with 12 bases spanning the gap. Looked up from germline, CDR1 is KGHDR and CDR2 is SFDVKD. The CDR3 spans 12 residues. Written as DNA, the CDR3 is TGTGCCACCAGTGATCCACTTGGGACACAGTTCTTC. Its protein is CATSDPLGTQFF.

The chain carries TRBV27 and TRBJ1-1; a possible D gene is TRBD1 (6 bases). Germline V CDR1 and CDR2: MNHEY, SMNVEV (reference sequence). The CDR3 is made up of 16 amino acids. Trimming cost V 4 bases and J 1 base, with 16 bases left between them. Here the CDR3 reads CASSSLWTDTNTEAFF. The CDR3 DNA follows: TGTGCCAGCAGTTCCCTCTGGACAGATACGAACACTGAAGCTTTCTTT.

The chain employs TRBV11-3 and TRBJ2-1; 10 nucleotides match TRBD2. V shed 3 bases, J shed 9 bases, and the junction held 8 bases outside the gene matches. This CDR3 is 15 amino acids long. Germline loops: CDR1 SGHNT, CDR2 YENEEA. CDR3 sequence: CASSFSSGSIVEQFF. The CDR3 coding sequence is TGTGCCAGCAGCTTTTCTAGCGGGAGTATTGTTGAGCAGTTCTTC.

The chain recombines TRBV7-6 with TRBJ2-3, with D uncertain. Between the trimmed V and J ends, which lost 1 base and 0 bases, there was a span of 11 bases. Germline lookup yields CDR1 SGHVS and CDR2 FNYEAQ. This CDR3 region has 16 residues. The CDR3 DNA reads TGTGCCAGCAGCTTAGTTTGGGCGCCTAGCACAGATACGCAGTATTTT. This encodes CASSLVWAPSTDTQYF.

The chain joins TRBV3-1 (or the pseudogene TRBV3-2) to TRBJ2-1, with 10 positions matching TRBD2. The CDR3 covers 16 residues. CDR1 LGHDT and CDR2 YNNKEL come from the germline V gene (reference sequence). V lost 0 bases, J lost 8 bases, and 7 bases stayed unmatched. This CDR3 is CASSQEERGGRDEQFF. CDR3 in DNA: TGTGCCAGCAGCCAAGAAGAGCGGGGGGGCCGGGATGAGCAGTTCTTC.

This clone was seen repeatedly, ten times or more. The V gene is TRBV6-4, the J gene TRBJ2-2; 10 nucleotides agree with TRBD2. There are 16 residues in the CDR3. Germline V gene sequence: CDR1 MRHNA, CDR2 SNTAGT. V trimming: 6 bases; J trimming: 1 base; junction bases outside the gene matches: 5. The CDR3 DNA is TGTGCCAGCAGCCGATCTAGCGGGAGGAACACCGGGGAGCTGTTTTTT. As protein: CASSRSSGRNTGELFF.

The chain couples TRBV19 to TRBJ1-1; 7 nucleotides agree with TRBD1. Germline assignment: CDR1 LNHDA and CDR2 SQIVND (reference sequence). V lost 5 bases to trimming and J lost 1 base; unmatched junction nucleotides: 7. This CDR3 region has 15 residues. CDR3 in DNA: TGTGCCAGTAGTTCGGGCTCAGGGGGGAACACTGAAGCTTTCTTT. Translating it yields CASSSGSGGNTEAFF.

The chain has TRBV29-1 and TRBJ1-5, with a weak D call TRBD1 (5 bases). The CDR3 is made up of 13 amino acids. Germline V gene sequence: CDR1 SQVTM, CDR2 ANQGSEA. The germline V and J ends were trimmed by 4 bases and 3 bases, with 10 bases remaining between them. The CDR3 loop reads CSVGQGINQPQHF. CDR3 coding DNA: TGCAGCGTTGGGCAGGGAATCAATCAGCCCCAGCATTTT.

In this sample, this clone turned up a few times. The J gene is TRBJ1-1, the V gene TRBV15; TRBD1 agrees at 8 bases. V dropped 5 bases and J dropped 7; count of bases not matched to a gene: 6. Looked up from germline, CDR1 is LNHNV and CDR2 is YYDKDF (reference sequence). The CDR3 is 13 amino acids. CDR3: CATSRQGQGEAFF. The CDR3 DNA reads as TGTGCCACCAGCCGACAAGGACAGGGTGAAGCTTTCTTT.

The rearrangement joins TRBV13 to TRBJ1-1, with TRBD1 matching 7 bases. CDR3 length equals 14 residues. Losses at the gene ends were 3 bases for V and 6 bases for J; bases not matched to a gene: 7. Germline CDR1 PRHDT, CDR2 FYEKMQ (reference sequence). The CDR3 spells CASSFRTGRAEAFF. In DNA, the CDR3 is TGTGCCAGCAGCTTTCGGACAGGCCGGGCTGAAGCTTTCTTT. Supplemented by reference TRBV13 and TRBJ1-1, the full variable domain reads AAGVIQSPRHLIKEKRETATLKCYPIPRHDTVYWYQQGPGQDPQFLISFYEKMQSDKGSIPDRFSAQQFSDYHSELNMSSLELGDSALYFCASSFRTGRAEAFFGQGTRLTVV.

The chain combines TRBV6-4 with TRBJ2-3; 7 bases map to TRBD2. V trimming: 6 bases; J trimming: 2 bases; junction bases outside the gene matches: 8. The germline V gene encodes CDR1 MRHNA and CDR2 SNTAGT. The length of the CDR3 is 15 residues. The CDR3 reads CASSRDGGNTDTQYF. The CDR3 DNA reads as TGTGCCAGCAGCCGGGACGGGGGGAACACAGATACGCAGTATTTT.

Here the CDR3 reads CASSLGGSLYEQYF. CDR3 coding DNA: TGCGCCAGCAGCTTGGGCGGTTCCCTCTACGAGCAGTACTTC. The rearrangement joins TRBV5-1 to TRBJ2-7; D not resolved. Germline V gene lookup returns CDR1 SGHRS and CDR2 YFSETQ. V gave up 0 bases and J gave up 3 bases, with 10 bases separating them. The CDR3 loop spans 14 amino acids.

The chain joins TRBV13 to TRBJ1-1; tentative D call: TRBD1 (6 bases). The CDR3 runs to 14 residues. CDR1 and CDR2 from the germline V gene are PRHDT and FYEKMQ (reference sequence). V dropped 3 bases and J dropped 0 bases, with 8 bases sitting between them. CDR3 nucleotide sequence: TGTGCCAGCAGCTTCAACAGGGTGAACACTGAAGCTTTCTTT. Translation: CASSFNRVNTEAFF.

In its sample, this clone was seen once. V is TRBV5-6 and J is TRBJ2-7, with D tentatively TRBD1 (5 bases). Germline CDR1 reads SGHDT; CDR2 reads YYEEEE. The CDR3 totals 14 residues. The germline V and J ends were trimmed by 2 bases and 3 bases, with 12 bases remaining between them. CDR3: CASSFTGRVYEQYF. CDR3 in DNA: TGTGCCAGCAGCTTCACAGGACGGGTCTACGAGCAGTACTTC.

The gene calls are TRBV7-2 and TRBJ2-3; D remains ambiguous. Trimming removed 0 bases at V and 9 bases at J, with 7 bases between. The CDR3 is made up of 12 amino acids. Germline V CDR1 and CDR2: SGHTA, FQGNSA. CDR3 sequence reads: CASSLAAYTQYF. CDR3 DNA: TGTGCCAGCAGCTTAGCAGCGTACACGCAGTATTTT.

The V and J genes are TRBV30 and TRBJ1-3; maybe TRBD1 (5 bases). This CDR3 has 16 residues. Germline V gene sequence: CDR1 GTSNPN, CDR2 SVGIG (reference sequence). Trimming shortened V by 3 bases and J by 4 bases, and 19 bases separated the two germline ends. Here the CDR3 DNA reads TGTGCCTGGAGCTTTGGGGGGAATCTAAAAGGAAACACCATATATTTT. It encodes CAWSFGGNLKGNTIYF.

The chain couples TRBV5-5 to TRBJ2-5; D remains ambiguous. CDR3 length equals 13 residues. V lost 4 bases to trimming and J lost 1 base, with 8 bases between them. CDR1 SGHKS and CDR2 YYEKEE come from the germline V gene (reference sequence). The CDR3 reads CASSPPRQETQYF. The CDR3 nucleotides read TGTGCCAGCAGCCCCCCCCGCCAAGAGACCCAGTACTTC.

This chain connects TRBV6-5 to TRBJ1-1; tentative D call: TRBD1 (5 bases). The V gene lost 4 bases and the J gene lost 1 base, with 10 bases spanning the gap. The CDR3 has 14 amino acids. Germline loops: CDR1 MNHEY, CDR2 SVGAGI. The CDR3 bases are TGTGCCAGCAGTTCCGGACATCGGAACACTGAAGCTTTCTTT. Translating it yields CASSSGHRNTEAFF.

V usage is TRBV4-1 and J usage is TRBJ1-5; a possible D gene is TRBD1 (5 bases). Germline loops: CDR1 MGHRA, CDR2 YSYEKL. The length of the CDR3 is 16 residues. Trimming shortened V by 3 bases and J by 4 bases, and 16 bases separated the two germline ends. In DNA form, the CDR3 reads TGCGCCAGCAGCCAGACCGTTACACGGGGGAATCAGCCCCAGCATTTT. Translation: CASSQTVTRGNQPQHF.

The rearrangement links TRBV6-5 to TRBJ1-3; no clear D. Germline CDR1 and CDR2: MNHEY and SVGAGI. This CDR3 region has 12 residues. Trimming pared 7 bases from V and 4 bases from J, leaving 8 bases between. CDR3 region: CASMSGGNTIYF. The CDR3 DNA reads TGTGCCAGCATGTCTGGCGGAAACACCATATATTTT.

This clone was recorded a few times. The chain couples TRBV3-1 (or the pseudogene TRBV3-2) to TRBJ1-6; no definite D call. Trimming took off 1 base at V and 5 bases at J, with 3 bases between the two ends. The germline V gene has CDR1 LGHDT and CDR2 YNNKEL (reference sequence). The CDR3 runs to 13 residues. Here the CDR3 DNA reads TGTGCCAGCAGCCAAGGTAATAATTCACCCCTCCACTTT. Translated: CASSQGNNSPLHF.